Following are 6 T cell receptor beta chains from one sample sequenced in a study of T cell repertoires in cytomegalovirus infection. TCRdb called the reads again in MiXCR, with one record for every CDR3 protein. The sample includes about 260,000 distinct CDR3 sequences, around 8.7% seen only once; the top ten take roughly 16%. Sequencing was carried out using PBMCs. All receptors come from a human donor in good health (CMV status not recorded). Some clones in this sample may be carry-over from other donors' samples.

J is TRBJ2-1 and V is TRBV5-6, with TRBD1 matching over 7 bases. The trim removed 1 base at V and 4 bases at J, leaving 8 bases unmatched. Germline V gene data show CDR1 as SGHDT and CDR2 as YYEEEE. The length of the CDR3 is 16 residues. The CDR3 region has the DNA TGTGCCAGCAGCTTGTCGACGGGACAGCTGTACAATGAGCAGTTCTTC. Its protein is CASSLSTGQLYNEQFF.

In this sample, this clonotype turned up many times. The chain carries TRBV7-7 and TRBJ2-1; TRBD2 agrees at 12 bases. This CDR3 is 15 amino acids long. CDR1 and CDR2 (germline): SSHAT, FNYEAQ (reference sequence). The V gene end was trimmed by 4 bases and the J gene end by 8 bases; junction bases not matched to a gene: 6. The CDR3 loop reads CASSSLAGGPDEQFF. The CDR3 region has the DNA TGTGCCAGCAGCTCTCTAGCGGGGGGGCCGGATGAGCAGTTCTTC. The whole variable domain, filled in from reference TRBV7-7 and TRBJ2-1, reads GAGVSQSPRYKVTKRGQDVTLRCDPISSHATLYWYQQALGQGPEFLTYFNYEAQPDKSGLPSDRFSAERPEGSISTLTIQRTEQRDSAMYRCASSSLAGGPDEQFFGPGTRLTVL.

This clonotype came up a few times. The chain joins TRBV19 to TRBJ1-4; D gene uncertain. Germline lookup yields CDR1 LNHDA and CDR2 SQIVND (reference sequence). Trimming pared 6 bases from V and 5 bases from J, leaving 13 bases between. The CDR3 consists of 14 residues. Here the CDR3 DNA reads TGTGCCAGTAGCGACCGGAAACGAAATGAAAAACTGTTTTTT. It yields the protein CASSDRKRNEKLFF.

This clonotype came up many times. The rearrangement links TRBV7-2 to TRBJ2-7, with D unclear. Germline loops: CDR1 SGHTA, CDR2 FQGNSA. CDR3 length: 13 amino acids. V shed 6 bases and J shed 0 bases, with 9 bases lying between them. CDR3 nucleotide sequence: TGTGCCAGCAGTCTTTACAGCTCCTACGAGCAGTACTTC. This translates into CASSLYSSYEQYF.

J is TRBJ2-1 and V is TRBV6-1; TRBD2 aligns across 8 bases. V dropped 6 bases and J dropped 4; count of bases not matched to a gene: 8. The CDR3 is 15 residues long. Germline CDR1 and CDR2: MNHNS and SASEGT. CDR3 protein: CASSREGGPYNEQFF. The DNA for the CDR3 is TGTGCCAGCAGCCGGGAGGGAGGACCATACAATGAGCAGTTCTTC.

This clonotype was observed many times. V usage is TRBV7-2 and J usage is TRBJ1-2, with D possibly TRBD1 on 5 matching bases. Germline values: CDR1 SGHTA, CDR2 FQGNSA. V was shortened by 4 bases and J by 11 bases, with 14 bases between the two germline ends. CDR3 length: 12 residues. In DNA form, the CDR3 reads TGTGCCAGCAGCTCCCCCCCGGACAAGTACACCTTC. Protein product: CASSSPPDKYTF. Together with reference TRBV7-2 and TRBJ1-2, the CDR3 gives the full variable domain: GAGVSQSPSNKVTEKGKDVELRCDPISGHTALYWYRQSLGQGLEFLIYFQGNSAPDKSGLPSDRFSAERTGGSVSTLTIQRTQQEDSAVYLCASSSPPDKYTFGSGTRLTVV.